This T cell receptor beta chain was sequenced in a study of T cells in Graves' hyperthyroidism and ophthalmopathy. Turning to the study itself: Peripheral blood draws took place at initial diagnosis, ahead of any treatment.

Germline V gene lookup returns CDR1 DFQATT and CDR2 SNEGSKA (reference sequence). The CDR3 has 15 amino acids. The J segment lost 5 bases and the V segment lost 0 bases, leaving 9 bases of the junction unmatched. It was RNA transcripts that yielded the amplified TCR beta CDR3 regions. Carried out on the TCR CDR3, a first-round RT-PCR used the HTBI primer set. TCRdb reprocessed the multiplex PCR reads with MiXCR, giving one entry per CDR3 protein. This sample carries 800,000 or so distinct CDR3 sequences, 35% to 40% of them seen once, and the ten largest clones take around 9.3%. No progression to ophthalmopathy during 18 months of follow-up defined stable disease. From approximately 9.1 ml of fresh peripheral blood, PBMCs were isolated. General study findings and limits: The model forecast ophthalmopathy, anticipating it by a median roughly 6.3 months before onset.

A remark on this clonotype: Its antigen is not identified.

This chain connects TRBV20-1 to TRBJ1-1; the match to TRBD1 covers 7 bases. The source material was blood. The receptor was isolated from a man between 18 and 35 years old with Graves' hyperthyroidism. CDR3 sequence (DNA): TGCAGTGCTAGAGATCACGCAGGGGGAGCTACTGAAGCTTTCTTT. This translates into CSARDHAGGATEAFF.